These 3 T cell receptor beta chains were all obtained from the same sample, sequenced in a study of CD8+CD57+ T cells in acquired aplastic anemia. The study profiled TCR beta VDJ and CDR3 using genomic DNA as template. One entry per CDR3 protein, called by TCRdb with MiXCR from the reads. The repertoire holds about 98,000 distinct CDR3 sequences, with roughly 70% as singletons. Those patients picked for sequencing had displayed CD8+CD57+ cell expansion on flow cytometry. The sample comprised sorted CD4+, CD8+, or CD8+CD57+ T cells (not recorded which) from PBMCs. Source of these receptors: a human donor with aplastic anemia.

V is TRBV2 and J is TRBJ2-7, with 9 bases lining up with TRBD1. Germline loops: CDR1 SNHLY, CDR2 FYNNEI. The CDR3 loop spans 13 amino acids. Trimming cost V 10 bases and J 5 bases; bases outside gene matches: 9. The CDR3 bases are TGTGCCACAACCCGGGACAGGGAACACGAGCAGTACTTC. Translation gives CATTRDREHEQYF.

In DNA form, the CDR3 reads TGTGCCATCAGTGCTGGACAGGGGTCCGGTCGGGAGCAGTTCTTC. This sequence encodes CAISAGQGSGREQFF. The chain is built from TRBV10-3 and TRBJ2-1; TRBD1 matches at 9 bases. This CDR3 region has 15 residues. V trimming: 4 bases; J trimming: 10 bases; junction bases outside the gene matches: 11. The V gene's germline CDR1 is ENHRY and CDR2 SYGVKD.

CDR3 sequence (DNA): TGTGCCAGCAGCGAGACTATGGGTGGAGACAATGAGCAGTTCTTC. It is translated as CASSETMGGDNEQFF. V is TRBV2 and J is TRBJ2-1; D possibly corresponds to TRBD2 (5 bases). This CDR3 comprises 15 residues. Germline V gives CDR1 SNHLY, CDR2 FYNNEI. The V end lost 6 bases, the J end lost 5 bases, and 17 bases lay between the germline ends.